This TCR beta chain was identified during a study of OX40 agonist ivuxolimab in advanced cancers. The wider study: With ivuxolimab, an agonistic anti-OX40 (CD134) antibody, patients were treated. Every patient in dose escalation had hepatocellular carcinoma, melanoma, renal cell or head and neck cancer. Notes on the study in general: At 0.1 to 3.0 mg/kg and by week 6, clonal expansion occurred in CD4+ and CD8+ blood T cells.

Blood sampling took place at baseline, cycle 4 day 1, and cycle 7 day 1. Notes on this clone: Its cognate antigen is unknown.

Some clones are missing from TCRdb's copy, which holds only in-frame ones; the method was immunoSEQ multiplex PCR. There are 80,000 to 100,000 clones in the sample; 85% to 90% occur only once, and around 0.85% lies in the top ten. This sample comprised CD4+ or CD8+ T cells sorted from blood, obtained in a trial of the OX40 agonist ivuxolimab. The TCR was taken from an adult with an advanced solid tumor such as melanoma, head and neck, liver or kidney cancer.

DNA for the CDR3: TGTGCCAGCAGCCGGGACAGTTCCTATGGCTACACCTTC. It specifies CASSRDSSYGYTF. V and J are TRBV7-2 and TRBJ1-2, with 7 bases matching TRBD1. The CDR3 contains 13 residues. The V gene end was trimmed by 5 bases and the J gene end by 4 bases; junction bases not matched to a gene: 4. CDR1 is SGHTA and CDR2 is FQGNSA in the germline V gene.